This record concerns one TCR beta chain sequence. Its recognized antigen is unknown. No quality values exist for individual bases; no much larger clone is one base distant. Other DNA sequences from this sample encode an identical CDR3 as well. The immunoSEQ Assay, a bias-controlled multiplex PCR, was used to amplify TCRbeta CDR3 regions from genomic DNA. The authors processed their data as follows. Nucleated cell counts per sample were estimated from amplification of reference gene primers within the assay. Sequence reads were collapsed and filtered to measure the absolute abundance of every unique TCRbeta CDR3 rearrangement. Productive Simpson clonality was computed per sample as the square root of Simpson's diversity index over productive rearrangements. Entries here come from immuneACCESS through TCRdb and include only in-frame sequences with V and J called. Some clones fail to appear in such tables; in the studies checked, an unresolved V gene covers under half of the shortfall, and the cause of the remainder is unknown. V and J calls and clone size are those listed in that table; D and trimming were worked out from the DNA. This sample lists more than 85,000 clones; about three quarters were detected once. The ten largest clones capture less than 20% of the sample.

At the junction V is shortened by 3 bases and J by 0 bases, with 5 bases in between. The CDR3, cysteine through phenylalanine, is 13 amino acids long. The CDR3 DNA has 39 bases and is translated from base 1. The sample comes from a study of blood T cell repertoires in COVID-19 (dated by TCRdb to 2018 to 2021). For the study in its entirety: Collaborator samples came from the United States, Italy and Spain and covered acute and convalescent phases of COVID-19. Deeply sampled blood TCRbeta repertoires from subjects exposed to, actively infected with, or recovered from COVID-19 were included in the dataset. The material from the prospective study consisted of cDNA or gDNA derived from T cells, B-cell-depleted T cells, or PBMCs. The samples were drawn from two sources: the first 160 participants of the ongoing ImmuneRACE study, and 1,000 to 1,500 subjects contributed by 6 global collaborators. Where available, HLA class I and class II types were obtained from metadata supplied by the sample provider rather than from assay-based typing. The repertoires were released in a freely available public database intended as a resource for research on the immune response to SARS-CoV-2. Sample metadata almost always included a de-identified subject ID, COVID-19 status, age in years and sex. General study outcomes and caveats: The amount of clinical and demographic metadata varied by source and participant and was provided uncurated.

Collaborating institutions collected whole blood in K2EDTA tubes following their own protocols. For TCRbeta analysis, collaborators shipped samples as frozen whole blood, isolated PBMCs, or DNA extracted from either of those sample types. The sample consisted of peripheral blood. This receptor was identified in a woman in her 70s with acute or convalescent COVID-19. The chain links TRBV12-3 or TRBV12-4 with TRBJ1-1; no D gene is confidently identified. The CDR3 protein is CASSFRLNTEAFF. The nucleotide sequence is given as TGTGCCAGCAGTTTCAGGCTGAACACTGAAGCTTTCTTT.